The 12 T cell receptor beta chains reported below all come from one sample, sequenced in a study of blood T cell repertoires in COVID-19. Assay: immunoSEQ multiplex PCR; the TCRdb copy retains only in-frame clones and omits some. The data contain 200,000 to 250,000 clones, 90% of them singletons. The sequencing input was PBMCs or T cells enriched from blood (not recorded which). The source of these receptors is a man under 40 who had been exposed to COVID-19.

V is TRBV5-4 and J is TRBJ1-6; 12 bases line up with TRBD1. V was clipped by 0 bases and J by 9 bases; unmatched bases: 4. CDR3 length: 16 amino acids. Germline CDR1 is SGHNT and CDR2 is YYREEE (reference sequence). The CDR3 here is CASSLAGTGGGSPLHF. CDR3 in DNA: TGTGCCAGCAGCTTGGCCGGGACAGGGGGCGGTTCACCCCTCCACTTT. The entire variable domain, with the rest obtained from reference TRBV5-4 and TRBJ1-6, is as follows: ETGVTQSPTHLIKTRGQQVTLRCSSQSGHNTVSWYQQALGQGPQFIFQYYREEENGRGNFPPRFSGLQFPNYSSELNVNALELDDSALYLCASSLAGTGGGSPLHFGNGTRLTVT.

J is TRBJ2-7 and V is TRBV5-1; the D gene is possibly TRBD2 (6 bases). Per the germline V gene, CDR1 is SGHRS and CDR2 is YFSETQ. V lost 5 bases and J lost 0, with 15 bases in between. The CDR3 contains 15 residues. The CDR3 reads CASSPGIAVSYEQYF. Written as DNA, the CDR3 is TGCGCCAGCAGTCCCGGGATAGCGGTCTCCTACGAGCAGTACTTC.

V gene TRBV7-9 combines with J gene TRBJ2-3, with D uncertain. The V gene's germline CDR1 is SEHNR and CDR2 FQNEAQ (reference sequence). The germline V and J ends were trimmed by 5 bases and 6 bases, with 9 bases remaining between them. This CDR3 is built from 12 residues. The CDR3 coding sequence is TGTGCCAGCAGCCGTGTGTCGGATACGCAGTATTTT. This sequence encodes CASSRVSDTQYF.

The V and J genes are TRBV6-6 and TRBJ2-1; 10 positions match TRBD2. Germline lookup yields CDR1 MNHNY and CDR2 SVGAGI (reference sequence). The ends lost 8 bases at V and 8 bases at J; junction bases unmatched: 12. The CDR3 spans 15 residues. CDR3 sequence (DNA): TGTGCCAGCTTATCACTAGCGGGGATGTTGGATGAGCAGTTCTTC. Translation gives CASLSLAGMLDEQFF.

For this clone: At the DNA level, this CDR3 is encoded by other sequences in the same sample as well. This chain connects TRBV5-1 to TRBJ1-2; D remains unclear. The CDR3 runs 13 residues. V shed 0 bases and J shed 6 bases, with 9 bases lying between them. Germline CDR1 is SGHRS and CDR2 is YFSETQ. The CDR3 reads CASSLAGGDGYTF. DNA for the CDR3: TGCGCCAGCAGCTTGGCCGGCGGGGATGGCTACACCTTC.

The chain carries TRBV2 and TRBJ1-2; weak D call: TRBD1 (5 bases). CDR3 length: 14 residues. Trimming shortened V by 11 bases and J by 4 bases, and 20 bases separated the two germline ends. Germline values: CDR1 SNHLY, CDR2 FYNNEI. The CDR3: CAAGRLAGPYGYTF. The DNA for the CDR3 is TGTGCCGCCGGCCGCCTGGCAGGGCCCTATGGCTACACCTTC.

This clone was recorded once. The chain links TRBV19 to TRBJ2-5; D call uncertain. Trimming stripped 6 bases from V and 1 base from J, with 9 bases between. The germline gives CDR1 LNHDA, CDR2 SQIVND (reference sequence). This CDR3 has 13 residues. As DNA, the CDR3 is TGTGCCAGTAGCACGCGGATCCAAGAGACCCAGTACTTC. It encodes CASSTRIQETQYF.

The V call is TRBV3-1 (or the pseudogene TRBV3-2), the J call TRBJ1-2; D is ambiguous. CDR1 and CDR2 (germline): LGHDT, YNNKEL (reference sequence). The CDR3 extends over 16 amino acids. With 4 bases removed from V and 2 bases from J, the gap between germline ends came to 17 bases. CDR3 loop: CASSPSPLRLNYGYTF. The CDR3 DNA sequence: TGTGCCAGCAGCCCCTCCCCCCTCCGCCTAAACTATGGCTACACCTTC.

The chain employs TRBV19 and TRBJ1-2; 10 bases are shared with TRBD1. Germline CDR1 and CDR2: LNHDA and SQIVND (reference sequence). Losses at the gene ends were 0 bases for V and 7 bases for J; bases not matched to a gene: 5. The CDR3 extends over 15 amino acids. CDR3 nucleotide sequence: TGTGCCAGTAGTATAGAACGGACAGGGGGATTTGGCTACACCTTC. Translation gives CASSIERTGGFGYTF.

The chain combines TRBV6-5 with TRBJ2-5; weak D call: TRBD2 (6 bases). Germline CDR1 and CDR2: MNHEY and SVGAGI. CDR3 size: 14 residues. V shed 6 bases and J shed 1 base, with 12 bases lying between them. CDR3 DNA: TGTGCCAGCAGCTTACTTAGCGGCCAAGAGACCCAGTACTTC. This gives the protein CASSLLSGQETQYF.

The chain recombines TRBV30 with TRBJ1-2; D perhaps matches TRBD1 (5 bases). This CDR3 has 14 residues. Trimming cost V 2 bases and J 4 bases, with 14 bases left between them. Germline V lookup: CDR1 GTSNPN, CDR2 SVGIG (reference sequence). Here the CDR3 reads CAWSPGGVSYGYTF. The CDR3 nucleotides read TGTGCCTGGAGTCCGGGGGGGGTTAGCTATGGCTACACCTTC.

The chain is built from TRBV29-1 and TRBJ1-1, with D tentatively TRBD1 (5 bases). Germline loops: CDR1 SQVTM, CDR2 ANQGSEA. The CDR3 has 15 amino acids. Trimming removed 4 bases at V and 1 base at J, with 16 bases between. The CDR3 sequence is CSVVRGNRRNTEAFF. The CDR3 nucleotides are TGCAGCGTTGTTCGGGGGAATCGGAGGAACACTGAAGCTTTCTTT.